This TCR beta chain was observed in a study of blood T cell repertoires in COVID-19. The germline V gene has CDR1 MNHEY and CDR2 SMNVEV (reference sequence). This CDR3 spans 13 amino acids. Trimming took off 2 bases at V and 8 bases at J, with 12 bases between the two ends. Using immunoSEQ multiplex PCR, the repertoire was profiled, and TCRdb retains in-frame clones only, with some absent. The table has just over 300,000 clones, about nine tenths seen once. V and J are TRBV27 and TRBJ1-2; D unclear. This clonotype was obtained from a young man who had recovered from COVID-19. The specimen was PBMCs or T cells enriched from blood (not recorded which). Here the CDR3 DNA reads TGTGCCAGCAGTTTAAGCGGCGTGCGGGGCTACACCTTC. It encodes CASSLSGVRGYTF.